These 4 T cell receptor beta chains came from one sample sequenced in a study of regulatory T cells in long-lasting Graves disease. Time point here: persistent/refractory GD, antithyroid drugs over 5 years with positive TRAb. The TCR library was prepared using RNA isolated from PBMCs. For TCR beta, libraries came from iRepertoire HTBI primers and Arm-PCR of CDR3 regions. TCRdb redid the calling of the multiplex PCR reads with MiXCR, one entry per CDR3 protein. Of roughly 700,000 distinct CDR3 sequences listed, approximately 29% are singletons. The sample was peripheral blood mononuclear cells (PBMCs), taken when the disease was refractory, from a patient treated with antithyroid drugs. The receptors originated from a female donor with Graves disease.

As DNA, the CDR3 is TGTGCCAGCAGCTTAGGTCCGGGACAGGGGTCGGGAGCTTTCTTT. Translating it yields CASSLGPGQGSGAFF. The gene calls are TRBV11-2 and TRBJ1-1; TRBD1 matches 10 bases. CDR3 length: 15 amino acids. Germline V lookup: CDR1 SGHAT, CDR2 FQNNGV. V lost 1 base, J lost 10 bases, and 9 bases stayed unmatched.

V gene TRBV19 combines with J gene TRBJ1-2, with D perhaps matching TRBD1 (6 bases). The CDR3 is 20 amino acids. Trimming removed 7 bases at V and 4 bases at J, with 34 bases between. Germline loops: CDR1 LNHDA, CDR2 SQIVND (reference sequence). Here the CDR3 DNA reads TGTGCCAGTAACTCCGTTCTCCGGGAGGTTTCGGGACAAAATTCCTATGGCTACACCTTC. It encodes CASNSVLREVSGQNSYGYTF.

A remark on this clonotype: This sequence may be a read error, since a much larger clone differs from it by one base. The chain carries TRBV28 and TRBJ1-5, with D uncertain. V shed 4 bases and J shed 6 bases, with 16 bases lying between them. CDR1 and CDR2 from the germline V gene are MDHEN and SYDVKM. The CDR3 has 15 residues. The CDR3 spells CASSSDHTGSQPQHF. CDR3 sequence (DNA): TGTGCCAGCAGTTCCGACCACACGGGAAGTCAGCCCCAGCATTTT.

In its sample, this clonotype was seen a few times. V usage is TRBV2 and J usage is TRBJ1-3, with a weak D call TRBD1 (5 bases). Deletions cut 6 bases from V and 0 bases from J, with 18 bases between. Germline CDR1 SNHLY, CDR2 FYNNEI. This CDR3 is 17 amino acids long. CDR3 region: CASSERAPGTSGNTIYF. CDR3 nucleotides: TGTGCCAGCAGCGAACGGGCCCCAGGGACCTCTGGAAACACCATATATTTT.